One and the same sample provided the 21 T cell receptor beta chains below, sequenced in a study of blood T cell repertoires in COVID-19. Only in-frame clones appear in the TCRdb table, and some are missing; sequencing was by immunoSEQ multiplex PCR. This sample carries hundreds of thousands of clones, 79% of them seen once, and the ten largest clones take about 4%. The sequenced sample consisted of peripheral blood. The source of these receptors is a woman in her 40s with active or convalescent COVID-19.

The V call is TRBV10-1, the J call TRBJ1-4; 9 bases align to TRBD1. Germline V gene data show CDR1 as WNHNN and CDR2 as SYGVQD (reference sequence). CDR3 size: 15 residues. The ends lost 2 bases at V and 7 bases at J; junction bases unmatched: 5. The CDR3 nucleotides are TGCGCCAGCAGTGAGGGGGGACAGGGTGGTGAAAAACTGTTTTTT. Protein sequence: CASSEGGQGGEKLFF.

In this sample, this clone turned up once. The gene calls are TRBV6-4 and TRBJ1-5; perhaps TRBD1 as D (6 bases). V was shortened by 5 bases and J by 5 bases, with 10 bases between the two germline ends. CDR3 length: 13 residues. From germline, CDR1 is MRHNA and CDR2 SNTAGT. CDR3 in DNA: TGTGCCAGCAGTCTCGAGGGGGATCAGCCCCAGCATTTT. It encodes CASSLEGDQPQHF.

This chain connects TRBV6-6 to TRBJ1-3, with D hard to call. In germline, CDR1 is MNHNY, CDR2 SVGAGI (reference sequence). The CDR3 has 14 residues. Trimming took off 4 bases at V and 0 bases at J, with 7 bases between the two ends. CDR3 amino acids: CASSSGDSGNTIYF. In nucleotides, the CDR3 is TGTGCCAGCAGTTCCGGTGACTCTGGAAACACCATATATTTT.

This clone was seen a single time. This chain joins TRBV5-4 and TRBJ1-1; D uncertain. Trimming took 0 bases from V and 1 from J, leaving 7 bases between them. CDR1 SGHNT and CDR2 YYREEE come from the germline V gene (reference sequence). The CDR3 has 14 amino acids. Written as DNA, the CDR3 is TGTGCCAGCAGCTTGGTAGCGAGGAACACTGAAGCTTTCTTT. Protein: CASSLVARNTEAFF.

This rearrangement joins TRBV11-2 to TRBJ1-6, with D hard to call. The CDR3 is 15 amino acids. Germline V gene sequence: CDR1 SGHAT, CDR2 FQNNGV. Trimming removed 2 bases from V and 7 bases from J, with 12 bases in between. The CDR3 coding sequence is TGTGCCAGCAGCTTAAGTCAGCTAGAGAATTCACCCCTCCACTTT. Its translation is CASSLSQLENSPLHF.

This clone has only a few counts. Here the CDR3 DNA reads TGCAGTCCCTTCGCCGGGGGTGAAGCTTTCTTT. Residues: CSPFAGGEAFF. This chain joins TRBV20-1 and TRBJ1-1; the D gene is possibly TRBD1 (5 bases). There are 11 residues in the CDR3. V lost 8 bases, J lost 7 bases, and 14 bases lay in between. Germline V lookup: CDR1 DFQATT, CDR2 SNEGSKA (reference sequence).

The V gene is TRBV14, the J gene TRBJ1-2; perhaps TRBD1 as D (6 bases). CDR1 is SGHDN, CDR2 FVKESK, per germline. Between the trimmed V and J ends, which lost 4 bases and 5 bases, there was a span of 23 bases. This CDR3 contains 17 residues. The CDR3 sequence: CASSPLPGQPGAYGYTF. Here the CDR3 DNA reads TGTGCCAGCAGCCCCCTTCCCGGACAGCCCGGAGCGTATGGCTACACCTTC.

The chain is built from TRBV7-6 and TRBJ2-5; tentatively, D is TRBD1 (5 bases). This CDR3 region has 17 residues. Germline assignment: CDR1 SGHVS and CDR2 FNYEAQ. V was trimmed by 2 bases and J by 1 base, leaving 17 bases between them. The CDR3 loop reads CASSLRSLGQPQETQYF. Written as DNA, the CDR3 is TGTGCCAGCAGCTTAAGGTCCCTGGGGCAGCCCCAAGAGACCCAGTACTTC. Full variable domain (remainder filled in from reference TRBV7-6 and TRBJ2-5): GAGVSQSPRYKVTKRGQDVALRCDPISGHVSLYWYRQALGQGPEFLTYFNYEAQQDKSGLPNDRFSAERPEGSISTLTIQRTEQRDSAMYRCASSLRSLGQPQETQYFGPGTRLLVL.

The chain recombines TRBV24-1 with TRBJ2-1, with 9 bases that match TRBD1. CDR3 size: 14 residues. Germline lookup yields CDR1 KGHDR and CDR2 SFDVKD. J lost 4 bases, V lost 4 bases, and 1 base had no gene match. The CDR3 reads CATSEGTGYNEQFF. The CDR3, as DNA: TGTGCCACCAGTGAGGGGACAGGGTACAATGAGCAGTTCTTC.

This chain links TRBV6-5 with TRBJ1-1, with a weak D call TRBD1 (5 bases). Deletions cut 6 bases from V and 1 base from J, with 9 bases between. Germline CDR1 is MNHEY and CDR2 is SVGAGI. The CDR3 is 13 amino acids. As DNA, the CDR3 is TGTGCCAGCAGGTATACAGGGAACACTGAAGCTTTCTTT. Translated: CASRYTGNTEAFF.

The chain employs TRBV4-1 and TRBJ2-7; weak D call: TRBD1 (6 bases). This CDR3 is built from 15 residues. Between the trimmed V and J ends, which lost 4 bases and 2 bases, there was a span of 15 bases. Germline loops: CDR1 MGHRA, CDR2 YSYEKL. The CDR3 nucleotides read TGCGCCAGCAGCCTCTCGGACAGAGGGGCCTACGAGCAGTACTTC. Amino acids: CASSLSDRGAYEQYF.

The V call is TRBV28, the J call TRBJ1-2; 7 bases match TRBD1. This CDR3 has 14 residues. The germline V gene encodes CDR1 MDHEN and CDR2 SYDVKM. J was trimmed by 8 bases and V by 5 bases; bases with no gene match: 11. CDR3 amino acids: CASSVGLQGGGYTF. CDR3 DNA: TGTGCCAGCAGTGTGGGCCTCCAGGGGGGCGGCTACACCTTC.

The chain is built from TRBV28 and TRBJ1-3; D perhaps matches TRBD1 (6 bases). The CDR3 covers 14 residues. Germline V gives CDR1 MDHEN, CDR2 SYDVKM. V dropped 5 bases and J dropped 8 bases, with 16 bases sitting between them. For the CDR3, the DNA is TGTGCCAGCAGTACCGGGGGGCGAGAGGACACCATATATTTT. Protein sequence: CASSTGGREDTIYF.

This chain joins TRBV5-4 and TRBJ2-2; 9 nucleotides line up with TRBD1. Germline V gives CDR1 SGHNT, CDR2 YYREEE (reference sequence). This CDR3 contains 15 residues. V was clipped by 5 bases and J by 6 bases; unmatched bases: 8. In DNA form, the CDR3 reads TGTGCCAGCAGTAGTAAGGACAGGGGATCCGGGGAGCTGTTTTTT. Encoded protein: CASSSKDRGSGELFF.

The chain is built from TRBV30 and TRBJ1-2, with D perhaps matching TRBD1 (6 bases). CDR1 is GTSNPN, CDR2 SVGIG, per germline (reference sequence). The V and J ends lost 0 bases and 6 bases respectively, with 8 bases between them. There are 12 residues in the CDR3. The chain's CDR3 is CAWSVRDNGYTF. The CDR3 DNA sequence: TGTGCCTGGAGTGTACGGGACAATGGCTACACCTTC.

This clone was detected once. This chain links TRBV10-3 with TRBJ2-5; possibly TRBD1 for D (6 bases). This CDR3 is built from 13 residues. Trimming shortened V by 4 bases and J by 0 bases, and 6 bases separated the two germline ends. CDR1 and CDR2 from the germline V gene are ENHRY and SYGVKD. Written as DNA, the CDR3 is TGTGCCATCAGTGGGACAGACCAAGAGACCCAGTACTTC. This translates into CAISGTDQETQYF.

The rearrangement uses TRBV5-1 and TRBJ1-2; D call uncertain. CDR3 size: 14 residues. The V end lost 2 bases, the J end lost 6 bases, and 14 bases lay between the germline ends. In germline, CDR1 is SGHRS, CDR2 YFSETQ. CDR3 sequence (DNA): TGCGCCAGCAGCTTAACCGGGCAGCGGGATGGCTACACCTTC. Protein: CASSLTGQRDGYTF.

This clone was counted only a few times. The chain joins TRBV6-5 to TRBJ1-3; D not resolved. The CDR3 extends over 16 amino acids. The V and J ends lost 0 bases and 0 bases respectively, with 9 bases between them. The germline V gene encodes CDR1 MNHEY and CDR2 SVGAGI. CDR3 coding DNA: TGTGCCAGCAGTTACTCGCCTGCGAACTCTGGAAACACCATATATTTT. Protein product: CASSYSPANSGNTIYF.

V usage is TRBV7-2 and J usage is TRBJ1-5; D might be TRBD1 (5 bases). Trimming removed 1 base from V and 7 bases from J, with 8 bases in between. The CDR3 consists of 13 residues. Germline lookup yields CDR1 SGHTA and CDR2 FQGNSA. CDR3 sequence reads: CASSLGGGQPQHF. In DNA, the CDR3 is TGTGCCAGCAGCTTAGGGGGCGGACAGCCCCAGCATTTT.

The rearrangement links TRBV5-4 to TRBJ2-7; D perhaps matches TRBD2 (6 bases). Germline V gives CDR1 SGHNT, CDR2 YYREEE (reference sequence). The V and J ends lost 0 bases and 3 bases respectively, with 7 bases between them. This CDR3 is 13 amino acids long. The CDR3, as DNA: TGTGCCAGCAGCTTGGTGGGGGGCTACGAGCAGTACGTC. It encodes CASSLVGGYEQYV.

V is TRBV9 and J is TRBJ1-2, with 11 bases matching TRBD1. V was clipped by 3 bases and J by 6 bases; unmatched bases: 4. This CDR3 spans 14 amino acids. Germline-derived CDR1 and CDR2 are SGDLS and YYNGEE. The CDR3: CASSGGQGENGYTF. Written as DNA, the CDR3 is TGTGCCAGCAGCGGGGGACAGGGGGAGAATGGCTACACCTTC.